Shown below are 17 T cell receptor beta chains from a single sample sequenced in a study of spatial heterogeneity in lung cancer (dated by TCRdb to between 2018 and 2020). Explained via the paper, the time point label denotes: sample taken at primary tumor resection. Library generation was performed with 5' RACE. Instrument on record: NextSeq 500. TCRdb trimmed the raw reads at Q25, called clones with MiXCR and kept productive beta chains. Every distinct CDR3 protein forms one entry, paired with its most common genes and DNA. Within this sample are 6,500 or so distinct CDR3 sequences, with about 6.7% of them counted one time only. More than 60% of the sample lies in the top ten. Sequences were derived from PBMCs, sampled at surgery. Receptors were obtained from a male donor with early-stage non-small cell lung cancer.

This clonotype has more than one count but fewer than ten. This rearrangement joins TRBV7-2 to TRBJ2-5; a possible D gene is TRBD2 (5 bases). V was trimmed by 7 bases and J by 2 bases, leaving 14 bases between them. The CDR3 covers 14 residues. The germline gives CDR1 SGHTA, CDR2 FQGNSA. The CDR3 DNA reads TGTGCCAGCAAGAGGCAGTCGGGGCAAGAGACCCAGTACTTC. Its translation: CASKRQSGQETQYF.

This clonotype showed up many times. The rearrangement uses TRBV6-6 and TRBJ2-1; 7 positions agree with TRBD1. The ends lost 6 bases at V and 9 bases at J; junction bases unmatched: 8. The germline V gene has CDR1 MNHNY and CDR2 SVGAGI (reference sequence). The CDR3 is 13 amino acids. CDR3 sequence reads: CASSLTGASEQFF. The CDR3 region has the DNA TGTGCCAGCAGCCTTACAGGGGCGAGTGAGCAGTTCTTC.

This clonotype was counted at least ten times. The rearrangement joins TRBV7-6 to TRBJ2-3; TRBD1 matches 7 bases. The J segment lost 2 bases and the V segment lost 5 bases, leaving 4 bases of the junction unmatched. The CDR3 loop spans 14 amino acids. CDR1 and CDR2 from the germline V gene are SGHVS and FNYEAQ. DNA of the CDR3: TGTGCCAGCAGCACGACAGGGCCCACAGATACGCAGTATTTT. Its translation is CASSTTGPTDTQYF. Using reference TRBV7-6 and TRBJ2-3 for the parts outside the CDR3, the full variable domain is GAGVSQSPRYKVTKRGQDVALRCDPISGHVSLYWYRQALGQGPEFLTYFNYEAQQDKSGLPNDRFSAERPEGSISTLTIQRTEQRDSAMYRCASSTTGPTDTQYFGPGTRLTVL.

Ten or more counts support this clonotype. V usage is TRBV10-3 and J usage is TRBJ2-6, with 7 bases lining up with TRBD1. This CDR3 contains 15 residues. Per germline, CDR1 ENHRY and CDR2 SYGVKD. V shed 6 bases, J shed 4 bases, and the junction held 6 bases outside the gene matches. The CDR3 protein is CAISPQGSGANVLTF. The CDR3 DNA follows: TGTGCCATCAGCCCACAGGGGTCCGGGGCCAACGTCCTGACTTTC.

Many counts were recorded for this clonotype. The chain uses TRBV18 and TRBJ1-1, with TRBD1 matching over 10 bases. This CDR3 spans 17 amino acids. V was clipped by 0 bases and J by 5 bases; unmatched bases: 9. In germline, CDR1 is KGHSH, CDR2 LQKENI. The DNA of the CDR3 is TGTGCCAGCTCACCACCCAGCGGACAGGGGGTTCGGACTGAAGCTTTCTTT. This encodes CASSPPSGQGVRTEAFF.

This chain links TRBV11-2 with TRBJ1-6, with D possibly TRBD1 on 5 matching bases. This CDR3 comprises 12 residues. V gave up 5 bases and J gave up 9 bases, with 8 bases separating them. From germline, CDR1 is SGHAT and CDR2 FQNNGV. The CDR3 coding sequence is TGTGCCAGCAGCGTCGGGGGTTCACCCCTCCACTTT. This encodes CASSVGGSPLHF.

This clonotype was seen at least ten times. The chain employs TRBV28 and TRBJ1-1; D gene unclear. V dropped 2 bases and J dropped 3 bases, with 7 bases sitting between them. The germline V gene has CDR1 MDHEN and CDR2 SYDVKM. The CDR3 consists of 13 residues. The CDR3 here is CASSLGQDTEAFF. Here the CDR3 DNA reads TGTGCCAGCAGTTTAGGGCAGGACACTGAAGCTTTCTTT.

In this sample, this clonotype turned up a few times. This chain joins TRBV7-8 and TRBJ2-1; D remains ambiguous. Trimming shortened V by 5 bases and J by 5 bases, and 19 bases separated the two germline ends. The CDR3 has 16 residues. CDR1 is SGHVS, CDR2 FQNEAQ, per germline. CDR3 region: CASSERAGAQNNEQFF. The CDR3 bases are TGTGCCAGCAGCGAAAGGGCCGGCGCCCAAAACAATGAGCAGTTCTTC.

This clonotype has at least ten counts. The chain joins TRBV5-4 to TRBJ2-3, with D perhaps matching TRBD1 (6 bases). Germline CDR1 reads SGHNT; CDR2 reads YYREEE (reference sequence). The CDR3 is 15 residues long. With 5 bases removed from V and 2 bases from J, the gap between germline ends came to 15 bases. DNA of the CDR3: TGTGCCAGCAGTCCTACACAGGGAAACACAGATACGCAGTATTTT. Translation gives CASSPTQGNTDTQYF.

This clonotype was counted between two and nine times. The chain is built from TRBV7-2 and TRBJ2-1; maybe TRBD1 (6 bases). This CDR3 has 15 residues. The germline V gene has CDR1 SGHTA and CDR2 FQGNSA. The ends were cut back, 0 bases at V and 4 bases at J, with 10 bases in the middle. The CDR3: CASSLALRGYNEQFF. Here the CDR3 DNA reads TGTGCCAGCAGCTTAGCGCTTAGGGGGTACAATGAGCAGTTCTTC.

This clonotype was picked up a small number of times. A single base separates this from a much larger clone, so it may be a read error. The rearrangement joins TRBV28 to TRBJ2-1, with 10 bases lining up with TRBD1. CDR1 is MDHEN and CDR2 is SYDVKM in the germline V gene. The CDR3 consists of 15 residues. CDR3 nucleotides: TGTGCCAACAGTGGGACAGGGGTTATCTACAATGAGCAGTTCTTC. It translates to CANSGTGVIYNEQFF.

This clonotype was recorded at least ten times. The chain recombines TRBV5-1 with TRBJ2-7; D perhaps matches TRBD2 (5 bases). Trimming took 3 bases from V and 10 from J, leaving 17 bases between them. Germline CDR1 reads SGHRS; CDR2 reads YFSETQ. This CDR3 has 13 amino acids. The CDR3 coding sequence is TGCGCCAGCAGCTCAGAGCGCCCCGGGGTACAGTACTTC. This translates into CASSSERPGVQYF. The variable domain in full, completed from reference TRBV5-1 and TRBJ2-7, reads KAGVTQTPRYLIKTRGQQVTLSCSPISGHRSVSWYQQTPGQGLQFLFEYFSETQRNKGNFPGRFSGRQFSNSRSEMNVSTLELGDSALYLCASSSERPGVQYFGPGTRLTVT.

The V and J genes are TRBV7-2 and TRBJ2-2; D is unclear. From germline, CDR1 is SGHTA and CDR2 FQGNSA. Trimming took 7 bases from V and 7 from J, leaving 13 bases between them. CDR3 length: 13 residues. The CDR3 DNA reads as TGTGCCAGCACACCCGGCGGCGACGGGGAGCTGTTTTTT. Its translation is CASTPGGDGELFF.

This clonotype was observed at least ten times. V usage is TRBV23-1 and J usage is TRBJ2-7, with D maybe TRBD2 (6 bases). TRBV23-1 is sorted into the ORF group, with uncertain function. This CDR3 has 12 residues. V lost 4 bases to trimming and J lost 9 bases, with 13 bases between them. The CDR3 loop is CASSLGTCGQYV. The CDR3 DNA reads as TGCGCCAGCAGTCTCGGGACTTGTGGGCAGTACGTC.

This clonotype was seen at least ten times. The chain links TRBV6-1 to TRBJ1-2; D gene uncertain. CDR3 size: 15 residues. V gave up 2 bases and J gave up 0 bases, with 10 bases separating them. The germline gives CDR1 MNHNS, CDR2 SASEGT. The CDR3 nucleotides read TGTGCCAGCAGTGAAATCCAGGCATCTAACTATGGCTACACCTTC. This gives the protein CASSEIQASNYGYTF.

Note on this clonotype: A single base separates this from a much larger clone, so it may be a read error. The chain joins TRBV29-1 to TRBJ1-1; 8 bases are shared with TRBD1. Germline CDR1 is SQVTM and CDR2 is ANQGSEA. The CDR3 covers 12 residues. CDR3 sequence reads: CGVARGDREAFF. In DNA form, the CDR3 reads TGCGGCGTTGCCAGGGGGGACAGGGAAGCTTTCTTT.

This clonotype was found many times. The V gene is TRBV20-1, the J gene TRBJ2-7; a possible D gene is TRBD2 (6 bases). The CDR3 sequence is 15 residues long. CDR1 and CDR2 (germline): DFQATT, SNEGSKA (reference sequence). Trimming took 0 bases from V and 2 from J, leaving 14 bases between them. The CDR3 nucleotides are TGCAGTGCTAGAGATACTTCGGGCGGGACCTACGAGCAGTACTTC. Translating gives CSARDTSGGTYEQYF.